The text below deals with one T cell receptor beta chain. The CDR3 spans 16 residues. Germline V lookup: CDR1 MNHNY, CDR2 SVGAGI (reference sequence). Trimming at V came to 1 base and at J to 2 bases, leaving 4 bases not matched to a gene. This entry is derived from a study of blood T cell repertoires in COVID-19. Study information: T cells, B-cell-depleted T cells, or PBMCs provided the cDNA or gDNA that served as material.

Profiled with immunoSEQ multiplex PCR; TCRdb holds only in-frame clones, not every one. The data contain 200,000 to 250,000 clones, approximately 79% of them singletons. This TCR was recovered from a woman in her 40s with active or convalescent COVID-19. The V and J genes are TRBV6-6 and TRBJ2-7; 11 bases fit TRBD1. Sequenced material: peripheral blood. The CDR3 DNA reads as TGTGCCAGCAGTTACTTTGGGACAGGGGGAACCTACGAGCAGTACTTC. It is translated as CASSYFGTGGTYEQYF.